This TCR beta chain was captured in a study of blood T cell repertoires in COVID-19. The CDR3 consists of 14 residues. Trimming removed 0 bases at V and 5 bases at J, with 10 bases between. CDR1 and CDR2 from the germline V gene are ENHRY and SYGVKD. Sequencing used immunoSEQ multiplex PCR; TCRdb keeps in-frame clones, though not all of them. Here the sample spans approximately 96,000 clones, about 88% being singletons. The sample taken for sequencing was peripheral blood. The gene calls are TRBV10-3 and TRBJ2-5, with a tentative D call TRBD2 (6 bases). The sequence was obtained from a woman aged 80 or over with acute or convalescent COVID-19. The CDR3 reads CAISESLASETQYF. The DNA for the CDR3 is TGTGCCATCAGTGAGTCGCTAGCGAGTGAGACCCAGTACTTC.